This T cell receptor beta chain was identified in a study of T cell responses to AZD1222 COVID-19 vaccine. The study, taken as a whole, reports: It was only six AZD1222 recipients who were seropositive at baseline.

The CDR3 runs to 14 residues. V was cut by 1 base and J by 3 bases, with 10 bases left in between. Germline values: CDR1 SGHAT, CDR2 FQNNGV. TCRdb's copy holds only in-frame clones and misses some; the assay was immunoSEQ multiplex PCR. The table lists approximately 190,000 clones, around 92% of them singletons, with over 1% in the top ten. Concerning this clone: What it binds is not known.

The chain joins TRBV11-2 to TRBJ2-7; D might be TRBD2 (6 bases). The source is an adult in good health. The sample was peripheral blood, taken on day 0 of AZD1222 vaccination. The CDR3 region has the DNA TGTGCCAGCAGCTTAGTGGCTAGCGTCTACGAGCAGTACTTC. This encodes CASSLVASVYEQYF.